These T cell receptor beta chains were read from a single sample in a study of cytomegalovirus exposure and HLA in healthy donors. Only in-frame clones appear in the TCRdb table, and some are missing; sequencing was by immunoSEQ multiplex PCR. This sample has about 160,000 clones; around 80% occur once, and the top ten carry around 3.1%. Sequenced input: PBMCs. The receptors here all came from a woman aged 45-59 years in good health and CMV-seropositive. Each CDR3 is given with its conserved first and last residue. The order of the fields is V gene, D gene, clone size, CDR3 length, J gene, CDR3 DNA, CDR3 protein. D genes are given only for firm matches. Only part of the rows carry a size: once, few, many, or a class if the clone is expanded.

TRBV5-4	TRBD1	NA	14	TRBJ1-2	TGTGCCAGCAGGACAGGGCAAGCTAACTATGGCTACACCTTC	CASRTGQANYGYTF
TRBV25-1	NA	NA	14	TRBJ1-3	TGTGCCAGCAGTGAATTCTCCTCTGGAAACACCATATATTTT	CASSEFSSGNTIYF
TRBV28	NA	NA	12	TRBJ1-1	TGTGCCAGCAGTTTAGCGCTCACTGAAGCTTTCTTT	CASSLALTEAFF
TRBV5-6	TRBD1	NA	16	TRBJ1-4	TGTGCCAGCAGCGCCCGGACAGGCTCTAATAATGAAAAACTGTTTTTT	CASSARTGSNNEKLFF
TRBV9	NA	NA	15	TRBJ2-3	TGTGCCAGCAGCGCCGAGCCCCGGGACACAGATACGCAGTATTTT	CASSAEPRDTDTQYF
TRBV14	NA	once	11	TRBJ2-7	TGTGCCAGCAGCCAGGTTCAGGAGCAGTACTTC	CASSQVQEQYF
TRBV27	NA	NA	15	TRBJ1-5	TGTGCCAGCAGTTTATCTGCACAGGGTGATCAGCCCCAGCATTTT	CASSLSAQGDQPQHF
TRBV5-1	NA	NA	13	TRBJ2-7	TGCGCCAGCAGCTTGGGACTTAACTACGAGCAGTACTTC	CASSLGLNYEQYF
TRBV7-8	TRBD1	NA	14	TRBJ1-4	TGTGCCAGCAGCCAGCCGGGACAGAGCGAAAAACTGTTTTTT	CASSQPGQSEKLFF
TRBV19	NA	NA	14	TRBJ2-5	TGTGCCAGTAGGGGGCTCGGGTTTCAAGAGACCCAGTACTTC	CASRGLGFQETQYF
TRBV29-1	NA	medium-sized	12	TRBJ1-1	TGCAGCGTTGTCTCAGGAGGCACTGAAGCTTTCTTT	CSVVSGGTEAFF
TRBV27	TRBD1	NA	12	TRBJ1-1	TGTGCCAGCCGTACAGGGGGCACTGAAGCTTTCTTT	CASRTGGTEAFF
TRBV30	NA	NA	13	TRBJ1-5	TGTGCCTGGAGTGGGGGGCGCCAGCAGCCCCAGCATTTT	CAWSGGRQQPQHF
TRBV11-3	TRBD2	NA	17	TRBJ2-4	TGTGCCAGCAGCCCAAGACTAGCGGCCATAGCCAAAAACATTCAGTACTTC	CASSPRLAAIAKNIQYF
TRBV6-1	TRBD1	NA	15	TRBJ2-3	TGTGCCAGCAGTGAATGGGACAGGTCCGCAGATACGCAGTATTTT	CASSEWDRSADTQYF
TRBV7-9	NA	NA	15	TRBJ1-1	TGTGCCAGCAGCTTAAAGTCAGGCAAGAACACTGAAGCTTTCTTT	CASSLKSGKNTEAFF
TRBV10-3	NA	NA	13	TRBJ2-2	TGTGCCATCAGTGAGTCCAGGGTGGTGGAGCTGTTTTTT	CAISESRVVELFF
TRBV10-3	TRBD2	few	13	TRBJ2-3	TGTGCCATGGGGAGCGGGCCGGGGGGTACGCAGTATTTT	CAMGSGPGGTQYF
TRBV7-3	NA	NA	15	TRBJ2-3	TGTGCCAGCAGCTTAACCGGGACTAGCACAGATACGCAGTATTTT	CASSLTGTSTDTQYF
TRBV4-1	TRBD2	NA	16	TRBJ2-1	TGCGCCAGCAGCCAAAGGCTAGCGGGACTTGTCAATGAGCAGTTCTTC	CASSQRLAGLVNEQFF
TRBV19	NA	NA	14	TRBJ2-1	TGTGCCAGTAGTATTGGGCAGGCCTACAATGAGCAGTTCTTC	CASSIGQAYNEQFF
TRBV5-1	NA	few	16	TRBJ2-1	TGCGCCAGCAGCCTACAGGCCTTCAACTCCTACAATGAGCAGTTCTTC	CASSLQAFNSYNEQFF
TRBV7-2	TRBD1	NA	16	TRBJ2-7	TGTGCCAGCAGCTTAGCCGGACAGGGTTCCTCCTACGAGCAGTACTTC	CASSLAGQGSSYEQYF
TRBV7-3	TRBD2	NA	15	TRBJ2-1	TGTGCCAGCAGCTTGCAGGGCGGGAGTTTCGGTGAGCAGTTCTTC	CASSLQGGSFGEQFF
TRBV11-2	NA	NA	14	TRBJ2-7	TGTGCCAGCAGCTTAGGGCAGGGTCCCTACGAGCAGTACTTC	CASSLGQGPYEQYF
TRBV9	NA	few	15	TRBJ2-3	TGTGCCAGCAGCGTAGATGACAGGCGCGCAGATACGCAGTATTTT	CASSVDDRRADTQYF
TRBV2	TRBD1	NA	14	TRBJ1-4	TGTGCCAGCAGTGGACAGGGCTCTAATGAAAAACTGTTTTTT	CASSGQGSNEKLFF
TRBV5-1	TRBD1	NA	14	TRBJ2-5	TGCGCCAGCAGCCTAGGGACAGCCCAAGAGACCCAGTACTTC	CASSLGTAQETQYF
TRBV5-1	NA	NA	15	TRBJ1-1	TGCGCCAGCAGCTTGGGTCCGTCACAGAACACTGAAGCTTTCTTT	CASSLGPSQNTEAFF
TRBV30	NA	NA	14	TRBJ2-2	TGTGCCTGGAGTGGGATGCACAGGACCGGGGAGCTGTTTTTT	CAWSGMHRTGELFF
TRBV20-1	NA	few	11	TRBJ2-5	TGCAGTGCTTTGGACAGCGAGACCCAGTACTTC	CSALDSETQYF
TRBV6-5	TRBD1	once	14	TRBJ2-2	TGTGCCAGCAGATCAGGGGGTGACACCGGGGAGCTGTTTTTT	CASRSGGDTGELFF
TRBV9	NA	NA	13	TRBJ1-2	TGTGCCAGCAGCGAACAGGGCAACTATGGCTACACCTTC	CASSEQGNYGYTF